The T cell receptor beta chain described here comes from a study of technical replicates of blood from a few donors. Clones were read by immunoSEQ multiplex PCR, and TCRdb kept only the in-frame ones, dropping some. The sample lists 35,000 to 50,000 clones, around 96% occurring once. With 3 bases clipped from V and 10 bases from J, the junction kept 9 bases outside the gene matches. Germline loops: CDR1 GTSNPN, CDR2 SVGIG (reference sequence). There are 13 residues in the CDR3. The receptor was derived from a human donor in good health. Sequencing was performed on T cells isolated from PBMCs. The chain carries TRBV30 and TRBJ1-5, with 7 nucleotides matching TRBD1. The CDR3 here is CAWRGQGEGPQHF. CDR3 DNA sequence: TGTGCCTGGAGAGGGCAGGGGGAAGGACCCCAGCATTTT. Full variable domain (outside the CDR3, taken from reference TRBV30 and TRBJ1-5): SQTIHQWPATLVQPVGSPLSLECTVEGTSNPNLYWYRQAAGRGLQLLFYSVGIGQISSEVPQNLSASRPQDRQFILSSKKLLLSDSGFYLCAWRGQGEGPQHFGDGTRLSIL.